This record looks at one T cell receptor beta chain sequence and its context. The data are from a study of T-cell memory formation after mild COVID-19. TCRdb itself ran the 5' RACE reads through MiXCR, one entry per CDR3 protein. This table holds 84,000 or so distinct CDR3 sequences, roughly 13% found once. CDR3 length: 15 amino acids. The V segment lost 5 bases and the J segment 5 bases; nucleotides outside the gene matches: 8. Germline V gene sequence: CDR1 LNHDA, CDR2 SQIVND (reference sequence). The sequence was obtained from an adult woman who had mild COVID-19 (a few samples of this study predate the infection). Cell type and time point are not known. Sequencing was performed on PBMCs or a T cell subset sorted from them (not recorded which). The gene calls are TRBV19 and TRBJ1-4, with 7 bases fitting TRBD1. CDR3 amino acids: CASSLWDSENEKLFF. DNA for the CDR3: TGTGCCAGTAGTCTTTGGGACAGTGAAAATGAAAAACTGTTTTTT.